A single sample gave rise to the 20 T cell receptor beta chains below, sequenced in a study of CD8 T cells in ankylosing spondylitis. General observations from the study: One TCR beta motif, made up of several highly homologous variants, appeared characteristic of ankylosing spondylitis blood.

TCRdb ran MiXCR on the 5' RACE reads and lists one entry per CDR3 protein. The data show around 770,000 distinct CDR3 sequences, under 20% seen once. No cognate antigen is known for these TCRs. Sequencing used blood, either unsorted or a sorted T cell fraction (not recorded which). The receptor source for this set is a male donor with ankylosing spondylitis.

This clonotype came up many times. The V and J genes are TRBV20-1 and TRBJ2-2, with 8 bases fitting TRBD2. Trimming at V came to 0 bases and at J to 5 bases, leaving 5 bases not matched to a gene. Germline assignment: CDR1 DFQATT and CDR2 SNEGSKA (reference sequence). The CDR3 covers 15 residues. Written as DNA, the CDR3 is TGCAGTGCTAGAGATGCCAGCGGGAGTACCGGGGAGCTGTTTTTT. The encoded protein is CSARDASGSTGELFF.

This chain connects TRBV29-1 to TRBJ2-2; D is unresolved. This CDR3 region has 11 residues. The germline V gene encodes CDR1 SQVTM and CDR2 ANQGSEA. Trimming pared 6 bases from V and 6 bases from J, leaving 8 bases between. The CDR3: CSVHYSGELFF. Written as DNA, the CDR3 is TGCAGCGTCCATTATTCCGGGGAGCTGTTTTTT.

The table lists this clonotype with a few counts. This chain links TRBV7-9 with TRBJ1-1, with D tentatively TRBD1 (5 bases). V lost 5 bases to trimming and J lost 0 bases, with 13 bases between them. From germline, CDR1 is SEHNR and CDR2 FQNEAQ (reference sequence). The length of the CDR3 is 15 residues. The CDR3 protein is CASSPERGMNTEAFF. CDR3 in DNA: TGTGCCAGCAGCCCCGAGCGGGGCATGAACACTGAAGCTTTCTTT.

The V and J genes are TRBV18 and TRBJ2-5; the match to TRBD1 covers 8 bases. Germline-derived CDR1 and CDR2 are KGHSH and LQKENI. This CDR3 has 15 residues. V shed 0 bases, J shed 5 bases, and the junction held 5 bases outside the gene matches. Here the CDR3 DNA reads TGTGCCAGCTCACCACCGGGACAGGCTGGGGAGACCCAGTACTTC. Amino acids: CASSPPGQAGETQYF.

This clonotype appeared a few times. The rearrangement joins TRBV20-1 to TRBJ2-1; 12 bases match TRBD2. The ends lost 3 bases at V and 5 bases at J; junction bases unmatched: 8. The CDR3 has 16 amino acids. From germline, CDR1 is DFQATT and CDR2 SNEGSKA (reference sequence). As DNA, the CDR3 is TGCAGTGCTAGGACGGCTAGCGGGAGGGGGCACAATGAGCAGTTCTTC. It codes for CSARTASGRGHNEQFF.

This clonotype was observed at least ten times. The chain uses TRBV5-1 and TRBJ2-1; 9 nucleotides align to TRBD1. This CDR3 comprises 14 residues. Germline loops: CDR1 SGHRS, CDR2 YFSETQ. V shed 7 bases and J 2 bases; nucleotides not matched to a gene: 4. The CDR3 DNA reads as TGCGCCAGCGGTCGGGACAGGGCCTACAATGAGCAGTTCTTC. It is translated as CASGRDRAYNEQFF.

This clonotype was seen a few times. V usage is TRBV29-1 and J usage is TRBJ2-7; D is perhaps TRBD2 (5 bases). The CDR3 has 16 amino acids. CDR1 and CDR2 from the germline V gene are SQVTM and ANQGSEA. V shed 6 bases and J shed 0 bases, with 21 bases lying between them. CDR3 amino acids: CSVRAGGGYSSYEQYF. DNA of the CDR3: TGCAGCGTGCGTGCCGGAGGAGGTTATAGCTCCTACGAGCAGTACTTC.

CDR3 sequence reads: CASSSYLNEQFF. The CDR3 nucleotides read TGTGCCAGCAGTTCCTACCTCAATGAGCAGTTCTTC. The chain couples TRBV6-5 to TRBJ2-1; D gene uncertain. V lost 4 bases and J 6 bases, leaving 7 bases between the germline ends. Looked up from germline, CDR1 is MNHEY and CDR2 is SVGAGI. There are 12 residues in the CDR3.

The V and J genes are TRBV7-9 and TRBJ1-2, with D perhaps TRBD1 (5 bases). Between the trimmed V and J ends, which lost 5 bases and 0 bases, there was a span of 16 bases. Germline CDR1 SEHNR, CDR2 FQNEAQ (reference sequence). The CDR3 consists of 16 residues. In DNA, the CDR3 is TGTGCCAGCAGCCCCGGAGGTCAGACAGCTAACTATGGCTACACCTTC. This gives the protein CASSPGGQTANYGYTF.

This clonotype was recorded a few times. The chain combines TRBV6-1 with TRBJ2-1; TRBD2 matches 14 bases. V lost 2 bases to trimming and J lost 0 bases; unmatched junction nucleotides: 6. The CDR3 has 19 residues. Germline V gene data show CDR1 as MNHNS and CDR2 as SASEGT. As DNA, the CDR3 is TGTGCCAGCAGTGAATTGGGACTAGCGGGGGCACCCTCCTACAATGAGCAGTTCTTC. It encodes CASSELGLAGAPSYNEQFF.

J is TRBJ1-2 and V is TRBV6-5, with D perhaps TRBD1 (6 bases). Germline V gene sequence: CDR1 MNHEY, CDR2 SVGAGI. V lost 2 bases, J lost 2 bases, and 9 bases lay in between. The CDR3 covers 14 residues. The CDR3 spells CASSYGQRNYGYTF. The CDR3 bases are TGTGCCAGCAGTTACGGACAGAGGAACTATGGCTACACCTTC.

J is TRBJ1-4 and V is TRBV5-5, with unresolved D. The CDR3 is 15 amino acids. CDR1 and CDR2 from the germline V gene are SGHKS and YYEKEE (reference sequence). Trimming took off 1 base at V and 5 bases at J, with 12 bases between the two ends. The CDR3 nucleotides are TGTGCCAGCAGCTTGTGGGATGTAAGGAATGAAAAACTGTTTTTT. The encoded protein is CASSLWDVRNEKLFF.

This clonotype has a count of ten or more. This chain connects TRBV7-2 to TRBJ1-2; tentatively, D is TRBD1 (6 bases). Germline-derived CDR1 and CDR2 are SGHTA and FQGNSA. This CDR3 comprises 13 residues. Trimming pared 5 bases from V and 2 bases from J, leaving 9 bases between. Here the CDR3 reads CASSPGTNYGYTF. Written as DNA, the CDR3 is TGTGCCAGCAGCCCCGGGACAAACTATGGCTACACCTTC.

The CDR3 region is CASSLADPPRHF. In DNA, the CDR3 is TGTGCCAGCAGCTTAGCAGACCCCCCGAGGCATTTT. The V gene is TRBV7-2, the J gene TRBJ1-5; D is unclear. The CDR3 is 12 amino acids. Trimming took off 0 bases at V and 15 bases at J, with 12 bases between the two ends. Germline lookup yields CDR1 SGHTA and CDR2 FQGNSA.

V usage is TRBV20-1 and J usage is TRBJ1-5; unclear D gene. Germline V gene data show CDR1 as DFQATT and CDR2 as SNEGSKA (reference sequence). The V end was cut by 1 base, the J end by 0 bases, with 7 bases between. The length of the CDR3 is 14 residues. The CDR3 nucleotides read TGCAGTGCTAGAGCCCCATATAGCAATCAGCCCCAGCATTTT. It encodes CSARAPYSNQPQHF.

The V gene is TRBV27, the J gene TRBJ2-1, with D hard to call. The germline gives CDR1 MNHEY, CDR2 SMNVEV (reference sequence). The CDR3 totals 13 residues. V was shortened by 1 base and J by 5 bases, with 6 bases between the two germline ends. CDR3 bases: TGTGCCAGCAGTTTATGGCCAGACAATGAGCAGTTCTTC. This sequence encodes CASSLWPDNEQFF.

This clonotype was seen a handful of times. The chain links TRBV5-6 to TRBJ2-1, with D tentatively TRBD1 (6 bases). CDR1 and CDR2 (germline): SGHDT, YYEEEE. Trimming cost V 1 base and J 10 bases, with 18 bases left between them. CDR3 length equals 15 residues. The CDR3 reads CASSLLKVVTGEQFF. The CDR3 DNA reads TGTGCCAGCAGCTTGCTCAAAGTGGTCACAGGGGAGCAGTTCTTC.

This clonotype has ten or more counts. This chain links TRBV7-8 with TRBJ2-5; D gene unclear. The CDR3 is 14 residues long. Trimming took off 5 bases at V and 0 bases at J, with 10 bases between the two ends. Germline CDR1 and CDR2: SGHVS and FQNEAQ. The CDR3 is CASSPLVHQETQYF. In DNA, the CDR3 is TGTGCCAGCAGCCCTCTCGTCCACCAAGAGACCCAGTACTTC.

The chain carries TRBV6-4 and TRBJ2-1; 14 nucleotides agree with TRBD2. V shed 6 bases, J shed 7 bases, and the junction held 5 bases outside the gene matches. Germline CDR1 MRHNA, CDR2 SNTAGT. The CDR3 runs 15 residues. The CDR3 nucleotides are TGTGCCAGCAGGAAGGGACTAGCGGGGGATAATGAGCAGTTCTTC. Encoded protein: CASRKGLAGDNEQFF.

This chain links TRBV28 with TRBJ2-7; D is possibly TRBD2 (6 bases). The CDR3 is 16 residues long. Trimming took off 4 bases at V and 3 bases at J, with 19 bases between the two ends. Germline lookup yields CDR1 MDHEN and CDR2 SYDVKM. The CDR3 nucleotides are TGTGCCAGCAGTTACGACCGGGACTTGCCTGGCTACGAGCAGTACTTC. As protein: CASSYDRDLPGYEQYF.